One sample yielded the 26 T cell receptor beta chains listed below, sequenced in a study of PD-L1 blockade in urothelial cancer. Generated by immunoSEQ multiplex PCR, the TCRdb table keeps only in-frame clones and is missing some. In the table there are tens of thousands of clones, nearly 85% of which are singletons. This specimen was PBMCs, taken around atezolizumab (anti-PD-L1) treatment. The source is a man in his forties or fifties with urothelial cancer.

This clone was recorded once. The chain recombines TRBV2 with TRBJ2-3; D unclear. Deletions cut 2 bases from V and 1 base from J, with 10 bases between. CDR1 and CDR2 from the germline V gene are SNHLY and FYNNEI. This CDR3 is 15 amino acids long. This chain's CDR3 is CASSENGLGTDTQYF. The CDR3 region has the DNA TGTGCCAGCAGTGAAAACGGGTTGGGCACAGATACGCAGTATTTT.

This clone showed up just once. The CDR3 is CASSVAPAYEQYF. The CDR3 bases are TGTGCCAGTAGTGTGGCACCTGCCTACGAGCAGTACTTC. The chain employs TRBV19 and TRBJ2-7; no definite D call. V was clipped by 5 bases and J by 2 bases, with 10 bases between them. Germline V lookup: CDR1 LNHDA, CDR2 SQIVND (reference sequence). CDR3 length: 13 amino acids. The full variable domain, in which reference TRBV19 and TRBJ2-7 provide the parts outside the CDR3, is DGGITQSPKYLFRKEGQNVTLSCEQNLNHDAMYWYRQDPGQGLRLIYYSQIVNDFQKGDIAEGYSVSREKKESFPLTVTSAQKNPTAFYLCASSVAPAYEQYFGPGTRLTVT.

The rearrangement uses TRBV30 and TRBJ2-4; 10 bases match TRBD1. The CDR3 has 14 amino acids. Germline V gene lookup returns CDR1 GTSNPN and CDR2 SVGIG (reference sequence). Trimming at V came to 2 bases and at J to 7 bases, leaving 5 bases not matched to a gene. In DNA form, the CDR3 reads TGTGCCTGGAGTTCCGGGACAGGGGTGAACATTCAGTACTTC. Its translation: CAWSSGTGVNIQYF.

The rearrangement links TRBV29-1 to TRBJ2-7; maybe TRBD1 (5 bases). The germline gives CDR1 SQVTM, CDR2 ANQGSEA. The CDR3 runs 14 residues. The V gene lost 3 bases and the J gene lost 1 base, with 13 bases spanning the gap. In nucleotides, the CDR3 is TGCAGCGTTGATGGTTTTCAGGGATCCTACGAGCAGTACTTC. Protein sequence: CSVDGFQGSYEQYF.

The chain employs TRBV7-9 and TRBJ1-1; D is perhaps TRBD1 (6 bases). Germline V lookup: CDR1 SEHNR, CDR2 FQNEAQ (reference sequence). Deletions cut 1 base from V and 4 bases from J, with 19 bases between. This CDR3 has 17 amino acids. CDR3 region: CASSLVSRRGAGTEAFF. The CDR3 DNA sequence: TGTGCCAGCAGCTTAGTTAGTCGTCGGGGGGCTGGCACTGAAGCTTTCTTT.

The sample holds one count of this clone. This chain connects TRBV23-1 to TRBJ2-7; D gene ambiguous. TRBV23-1 is classed as an ORF, of uncertain function. Deletions cut 0 bases from V and 1 base from J, with 16 bases between. The CDR3 is made up of 17 amino acids. DNA for the CDR3: TGCGCCAGCAGTCAATCGAGTCTTCTTGTAGTTTCCTACGAGCAGTACTTC. This codes for CASSQSSLLVVSYEQYF.

The chain uses TRBV28 and TRBJ2-3; TRBD2 matches 13 bases. Per germline, CDR1 MDHEN and CDR2 SYDVKM. The ends lost 5 bases at V and 2 bases at J; junction bases unmatched: 4. CDR3 length equals 16 residues. In nucleotides, the CDR3 is TGTGCCAGCAGTCTACTAGCGGGGGGGAACACAGATACGCAGTATTTT. Its translation is CASSLLAGGNTDTQYF.

The rearrangement uses TRBV11-3 and TRBJ2-7, with a weak D call TRBD2 (5 bases). Between the trimmed V and J ends, which lost 1 base and 5 bases, there was a span of 9 bases. CDR1 is SGHNT, CDR2 YENEEA, per germline. This CDR3 contains 13 residues. CDR3 sequence reads: CASSLAEGHEQYF. DNA for the CDR3: TGTGCCAGCAGCTTAGCTGAGGGCCACGAGCAGTACTTC.

The V and J genes are TRBV4-1 and TRBJ1-2; D unresolved. Germline values: CDR1 MGHRA, CDR2 YSYEKL. There are 12 residues in the CDR3. Trimming took 1 base from V and 8 from J, leaving 8 bases between them. The CDR3 coding sequence is TGCGCCAGCAGCCAAGTAGGAGGAGGCTACACCTTC. Its protein product is CASSQVGGGYTF.

This clone appeared once. CDR3: CASSGYVQGSGANVLTF. CDR3 sequence (DNA): TGTGCCAGCTCAGGATACGTTCAGGGTTCTGGGGCCAACGTCCTGACTTTC. V and J are TRBV18 and TRBJ2-6; TRBD1 is a possible D gene (5 bases). Per germline, CDR1 KGHSH and CDR2 LQKENI. The CDR3 has 17 amino acids. Trimming removed 5 bases at V and 1 base at J, with 15 bases between. The full variable domain, rest sourced from reference TRBV18 and TRBJ2-6, is NAGVMQNPRHLVRRRGQEARLRCSPMKGHSHVYWYRQLPEEGLKFMVYLQKENIIDESGMPKERFSAEFPKEGPSILRIQQVVRGDSAAYFCASSGYVQGSGANVLTFGAGSRLTVL.

A word on this clone: The same CDR3 is also encoded by other DNA sequences in this sample. The V gene is TRBV18, the J gene TRBJ1-3; D may be TRBD1 (6 bases). Deletions cut 6 bases from V and 1 base from J, with 10 bases between. CDR3 length equals 14 residues. Germline V gene lookup returns CDR1 KGHSH and CDR2 LQKENI. The CDR3 DNA reads as TGTGCCAGCTCCCCGCAGGGGTCTGGAAACACCATATATTTT. This codes for CASSPQGSGNTIYF.

This sequence joins TRBV14 and TRBJ2-2; 7 positions agree with TRBD2. Trimming cost V 4 bases and J 4 bases; bases outside gene matches: 6. CDR1 is SGHDN, CDR2 FVKESK, per germline. The CDR3 is 15 residues long. This chain's CDR3 is CASSRGLVFTGELFF. CDR3 sequence (DNA): TGTGCCAGCAGCCGCGGACTAGTCTTCACCGGGGAGCTGTTTTTT.

The chain carries TRBV29-1 and TRBJ2-6; 7 positions agree with TRBD2. V was pared by 1 base and J by 0 bases, with 9 bases of the junction left unmatched. Germline V gene sequence: CDR1 SQVTM, CDR2 ANQGSEA. The CDR3 loop spans 18 amino acids. The CDR3 protein is CSVEGGFREDSGANVLTF. CDR3 nucleotide sequence: TGCAGCGTTGAAGGTGGGTTCCGGGAGGACTCTGGGGCCAACGTCCTGACTTTC.

This chain joins TRBV7-9 and TRBJ1-4; D unresolved. V dropped 5 bases and J dropped 5 bases, with 15 bases sitting between them. Germline lookup yields CDR1 SEHNR and CDR2 FQNEAQ (reference sequence). The length of the CDR3 is 15 residues. CDR3 protein: CASSASLAGNEKLFF. The CDR3 DNA reads as TGTGCCAGCAGCGCATCGTTAGCGGGAAATGAAAAACTGTTTTTT.

The chain joins TRBV9 to TRBJ1-3; 8 nucleotides match TRBD1. This CDR3 is built from 17 residues. Germline-derived CDR1 and CDR2 are SGDLS and YYNGEE. V shed 0 bases and J 5 bases; nucleotides not matched to a gene: 10. The CDR3 here is CASSVGLEQGVRNTIYF. For the CDR3, the DNA is TGTGCCAGCAGCGTAGGTCTCGAACAGGGGGTAAGAAACACCATATATTTT.

Only one count was recorded for this clone. The chain joins TRBV19 to TRBJ2-1, with 8 positions matching TRBD1. Germline CDR1 LNHDA, CDR2 SQIVND (reference sequence). CDR3 size: 13 residues. The trim removed 7 bases at V and 10 bases at J, leaving 9 bases unmatched. The CDR3 here is CASTTTGVGEQFF. The CDR3 DNA follows: TGTGCCAGTACCACGACAGGGGTTGGAGAGCAGTTCTTC.

This clone has just one count. This sequence joins TRBV2 and TRBJ2-1; 7 bases match TRBD2. V shed 2 bases, J shed 7 bases, and the junction held 8 bases outside the gene matches. This CDR3 is built from 15 residues. Per the germline V gene, CDR1 is SNHLY and CDR2 is FYNNEI. CDR3 in amino acids: CASSESAGVNNEQFF. The CDR3 DNA reads as TGTGCCAGCAGTGAATCGGCGGGAGTGAATAATGAGCAGTTCTTC. Complete variable domain (other parts from reference TRBV2 and TRBJ2-1): EPEVTQTPSHQVTQMGQEVILRCVPISNHLYFYWYRQILGQKVEFLVSFYNNEISEKSEIFDDQFSVERPDGSNFTLKIRSTKLEDSAMYFCASSESAGVNNEQFFGPGTRLTVL.

The CDR3 DNA sequence: TGTGCCAGCAGCCCTAGGGCAGGGGCTGACCGTAGGGGCTACACCTTC. This gives the protein CASSPRAGADRRGYTF. The rearrangement joins TRBV7-3 to TRBJ1-2; D may be TRBD1 (6 bases). Germline V gene data show CDR1 as SGHTA and CDR2 as FQGTGA. The germline V and J ends were trimmed by 5 bases and 8 bases, with 24 bases remaining between them. This CDR3 has 16 residues.

The V and J genes are TRBV9 and TRBJ2-5, with 11 positions matching TRBD2. The CDR3 spans 16 residues. Germline lookup yields CDR1 SGDLS and CDR2 YYNGEE. The V segment lost 0 bases and the J segment 1 base; nucleotides outside the gene matches: 2. CDR3 protein: CASSVAGLAGQETQYF. Written as DNA, the CDR3 is TGTGCCAGCAGCGTAGCTGGACTAGCGGGCCAAGAGACCCAGTACTTC.

The gene calls are TRBV13 and TRBJ2-7, with 11 bases matching TRBD2. V was clipped by 4 bases and J by 7 bases; unmatched bases: 15. CDR3 length: 17 amino acids. Germline loops: CDR1 PRHDT, CDR2 FYEKMQ (reference sequence). The chain's CDR3 is CASSSSPGLAVPIEQYF. The CDR3 DNA follows: TGTGCCAGCAGCTCAAGCCCGGGACTAGCGGTACCTATTGAGCAGTACTTC. Full variable domain (rest looked up from reference TRBV13 and TRBJ2-7): AAGVIQSPRHLIKEKRETATLKCYPIPRHDTVYWYQQGPGQDPQFLISFYEKMQSDKGSIPDRFSAQQFSDYHSELNMSSLELGDSALYFCASSSSPGLAVPIEQYFGPGTRLTVT.

This chain uses TRBV5-1 with TRBJ1-3, with TRBD1 matching 8 bases. The V segment lost 0 bases and the J segment 0 bases; nucleotides outside the gene matches: 8. CDR1 SGHRS and CDR2 YFSETQ come from the germline V gene. The CDR3 runs 18 residues. CDR3 protein: CASSLGGTGTSSGNTIYF. DNA for the CDR3: TGCGCCAGCAGCTTGGGGGGGACAGGTACAAGCTCTGGAAACACCATATATTTT. Combining the CDR3 with reference TRBV5-1 and TRBJ1-3 gives the whole variable domain KAGVTQTPRYLIKTRGQQVTLSCSPISGHRSVSWYQQTPGQGLQFLFEYFSETQRNKGNFPGRFSGRQFSNSRSEMNVSTLELGDSALYLCASSLGGTGTSSGNTIYFGEGSWLTVV.

The chain uses TRBV2 and TRBJ1-2, with D maybe TRBD1 (5 bases). From germline, CDR1 is SNHLY and CDR2 FYNNEI. The ends were cut back, 4 bases at V and 0 bases at J, with 6 bases in the middle. This CDR3 contains 13 residues. The CDR3 DNA follows: TGTGCCAGCAGTGCGACAGCTAACTATGGCTACACCTTC. This translates into CASSATANYGYTF. The full variable domain, with the rest looked up from reference TRBV2 and TRBJ1-2, is EPEVTQTPSHQVTQMGQEVILRCVPISNHLYFYWYRQILGQKVEFLVSFYNNEISEKSEIFDDQFSVERPDGSNFTLKIRSTKLEDSAMYFCASSATANYGYTFGSGTRLTVV.

The genes are TRBV2 and TRBJ2-7; no reliable D call. The V gene lost 5 bases and the J gene lost 4 bases, with 9 bases spanning the gap. Per germline, CDR1 SNHLY and CDR2 FYNNEI. The CDR3 covers 12 residues. The DNA for the CDR3 is TGTGCCAGCAGTTTAACGACTTACGAGCAGTACTTC. Protein product: CASSLTTYEQYF.

This clone was counted a single time. V usage is TRBV4-3 and J usage is TRBJ1-2, with 8 bases identical to TRBD1. The V gene's germline CDR1 is LGHNA and CDR2 YSLEER. V gave up 1 base and J gave up 2 bases; unmatched junction bases: 9. The CDR3 is 17 residues long. CDR3: CASSQAGTGRSNYGYTF. For the CDR3, the DNA is TGCGCCAGCAGCCAAGCCGGGACAGGCCGCTCCAACTATGGCTACACCTTC.

The chain has TRBV6-1 and TRBJ2-7, with 10 nucleotides matching TRBD2. This CDR3 has 15 amino acids. J lost 3 bases, V lost 2 bases, and 4 bases had no gene match. Germline CDR1 and CDR2: MNHNS and SASEGT. This chain's CDR3 is CASSEPGLASYEQYF. The CDR3 nucleotides read TGTGCCAGCAGTGAACCGGGACTAGCGAGCTACGAGCAGTACTTC.

The chain recombines TRBV19 with TRBJ2-1; 8 bases match TRBD2. Germline values: CDR1 LNHDA, CDR2 SQIVND (reference sequence). The CDR3 is 14 amino acids. V lost 7 bases and J lost 7; bases outside the gene matches: 9. Here the CDR3 DNA reads TGTGCCAGTACCCAGGAGGCGGGAGGAAATGAGCAGTTCTTC. It translates to CASTQEAGGNEQFF.